This entry lists 31 T cell receptor beta chains sequenced from one sample in a study of CD8+ T cells in alopecia areata. cDNA reverse transcribed from extracted RNA served as the sequencing template. The data were produced by immunoSEQ multiplex PCR, yet TCRdb's version contains in-frame clones alone and is incomplete. The repertoire has around 250,000 clones, around 67% of them found once; the top ten carry approximately 1.2%. The source was CD4+ T cells sorted from blood, collected at week 0. The receptors were sampled from a human donor with alopecia areata.

The gene calls are TRBV2 and TRBJ2-5, with 8 nucleotides matching TRBD1. The CDR3 consists of 13 residues. Germline CDR1 SNHLY, CDR2 FYNNEI. V lost 9 bases to trimming and J lost 4 bases; unmatched junction nucleotides: 7. CDR3 DNA: TGTGCCAGTGGACAGGGTGTATCAGAGACCCAGTACTTC. This gives the protein CASGQGVSETQYF.

The CDR3 here is CAWTGGGETQYF. The CDR3 DNA is TGTGCCTGGACGGGGGGTGGAGAGACCCAGTACTTC. V and J are TRBV30 and TRBJ2-5; 7 positions match TRBD2. J lost 4 bases, V lost 4 bases, and 3 bases had no gene match. Looked up from germline, CDR1 is GTSNPN and CDR2 is SVGIG (reference sequence). The CDR3 totals 12 residues. Drawing the rest from reference TRBV30 and TRBJ2-5, the complete variable domain is SQTIHQWPATLVQPVGSPLSLECTVEGTSNPNLYWYRQAAGRGLQLLFYSVGIGQISSEVPQNLSASRPQDRQFILSSKKLLLSDSGFYLCAWTGGGETQYFGPGTRLLVL.

This chain links TRBV6-5 with TRBJ1-1; D unclear. The CDR3 totals 14 residues. Germline V gene data show CDR1 as MNHEY and CDR2 as SVGAGI. V shed 7 bases and J shed 4 bases, with 16 bases lying between them. In DNA, the CDR3 is TGTGCCAGCACTGGAACAGAAGCCCTCACTGAAGCTTTCTTT. Its translation is CASTGTEALTEAFF.

The chain employs TRBV9 and TRBJ2-2, with D possibly called TRBD1 or TRBD2 (6 bases each). The germline V and J ends were trimmed by 6 bases and 3 bases, with 12 bases remaining between them. CDR3 length equals 14 residues. In germline, CDR1 is SGDLS, CDR2 YYNGEE. CDR3 sequence: CASTRRGDTGELFF. The DNA of the CDR3 is TGTGCCAGCACCCGTAGGGGGGACACCGGGGAGCTGTTTTTT.

The V call is TRBV18, the J call TRBJ1-2; no reliable D call. The V end lost 10 bases, the J end lost 8 bases, and 8 bases lay between the germline ends. This CDR3 has 9 residues. Germline CDR1 reads KGHSH; CDR2 reads LQKENI. The CDR3 spells CANYGGYTF. DNA for the CDR3: TGTGCCAACTATGGCGGCTACACCTTC.

About this clone itself: An end of the junction differs from the germline gene, which may be a read error. The chain links TRBV6-5 to TRBJ2-5; D remains unclear. This CDR3 is built from 12 residues. CDR1 is MNHEY and CDR2 is SVGAGI in the germline V gene. CDR3 in DNA: TGTGCCAGCAGTCGAGACCAAGCGACCCAGTACTTC. It is translated as CASSRDQATQYF.

This clone was seen only a few times. The CDR3: CSVVGTAKETQYF. The CDR3 DNA sequence: TGCAGCGTCGTTGGGACAGCGAAAGAGACCCAGTACTTC. This sequence joins TRBV29-1 and TRBJ2-5, with TRBD1 matching over 7 bases. This CDR3 has 13 residues. Looked up from germline, CDR1 is SQVTM and CDR2 is ANQGSEA. J gave up 3 bases and V 6 bases, and 7 bases lay outside the gene matches.

V and J are TRBV15 and TRBJ2-7; 7 bases are a match to TRBD1. The CDR3 length is 12 residues. CDR1 and CDR2 from the germline V gene are LNHNV and YYDKDF (reference sequence). Germline trimming cut 3 bases from V and 11 bases from J; bases unmatched to any gene: 7. The CDR3 nucleotides read TGTGCCACCAGCAGTAGGACAGGAGAAGAGTACTTC. This codes for CATSSRTGEEYF.

The CDR3 spells CASGKGQQTEAFF. The CDR3 DNA reads as TGTGCCAGCGGAAAGGGACAACAGACTGAAGCTTTCTTT. This rearrangement joins TRBV11-1 to TRBJ1-1, with a possible D match to TRBD1 (6 bases). Germline V gene lookup returns CDR1 SGHAT and CDR2 FQDESV (reference sequence). Trimming left V 8 bases short and J 5 bases short, with 15 bases between. The CDR3 has 13 amino acids.

V and J are TRBV30 and TRBJ2-7, with a possible D match to TRBD2 (6 bases). Trimming took 5 bases from V and 6 from J, leaving 14 bases between them. This CDR3 is 12 amino acids long. CDR1 and CDR2 (germline): GTSNPN, SVGIG (reference sequence). Here the CDR3 reads CAWGGVGGEQYF. CDR3 nucleotide sequence: TGTGCCTGGGGAGGGGTCGGGGGCGAGCAGTACTTC.

The V gene is TRBV25-1, the J gene TRBJ2-3; D could derive from TRBD1 or TRBD2 (5 bases each). Looked up from germline, CDR1 is MGHDK and CDR2 is SYGVNS. Trimming removed 9 bases at V and 1 base at J, with 8 bases between. The CDR3 consists of 12 residues. CDR3 in amino acids: CASRGGTDTQYF. The CDR3 region has the DNA TGTGCCAGTCGAGGGGGCACAGATACGCAGTATTTT.

This chain uses TRBV5-4 with TRBJ2-5; the match to TRBD1 covers 8 bases. The CDR3 length is 15 residues. The germline gives CDR1 SGHNT, CDR2 YYREEE (reference sequence). The J segment lost 4 bases and the V segment lost 0 bases, leaving 5 bases of the junction unmatched. CDR3 sequence (DNA): TGTGCCAGCAGCTTGGTTCAGGGGGCCGGAGAGACCCAGTACTTC. Protein product: CASSLVQGAGETQYF. The whole variable domain, filled in from reference TRBV5-4 and TRBJ2-5, reads ETGVTQSPTHLIKTRGQQVTLRCSSQSGHNTVSWYQQALGQGPQFIFQYYREEENGRGNFPPRFSGLQFPNYSSELNVNALELDDSALYLCASSLVQGAGETQYFGPGTRLLVL.

CDR3 amino acids: CASSLSRLSGSSYNSPLHF. In DNA form, the CDR3 reads TGTGCCAGCAGTTTATCGAGACTATCTGGGAGCTCCTATAATTCACCCCTCCACTTT. The gene calls are TRBV27 and TRBJ1-6, with unresolved D. V lost 0 bases and J lost 0, with 15 bases in between. CDR1 is MNHEY and CDR2 is SMNVEV in the germline V gene (reference sequence). This CDR3 is built from 19 residues.

The V gene is TRBV30, the J gene TRBJ1-5; D remains ambiguous. The germline V and J ends were trimmed by 2 bases and 6 bases, with 11 bases remaining between them. In germline, CDR1 is GTSNPN, CDR2 SVGIG (reference sequence). This CDR3 comprises 13 residues. The DNA of the CDR3 is TGTGCCTGGAGTTCTATGGCCGGTCAGCCCCAGCATTTT. It encodes CAWSSMAGQPQHF.

The chain links TRBV6-6 to TRBJ2-5; 8 bases fit TRBD1. Germline assignment: CDR1 MNHNY and CDR2 SVGAGI (reference sequence). CDR3 size: 14 residues. With V trimmed by 8 bases and J by 7 bases, 12 bases remained unmatched. This CDR3 is CASVYDGQGGTQYF. The CDR3 bases are TGTGCCAGCGTTTATGACGGACAGGGTGGGACCCAGTACTTC.

This chain joins TRBV6-6 and TRBJ2-5; 7 nucleotides agree with TRBD1. The CDR3 runs 13 residues. Germline loops: CDR1 MNHNY, CDR2 SVGAGI (reference sequence). V was clipped by 7 bases and J by 2 bases; unmatched bases: 4. The CDR3 is CASTPRGQETQYF. The CDR3, as DNA: TGTGCCAGCACACCCAGGGGGCAAGAGACCCAGTACTTC.

The chain joins TRBV5-1 to TRBJ2-2; D not certain. This CDR3 spans 14 amino acids. CDR1 is SGHRS, CDR2 YFSETQ, per germline. V was clipped by 0 bases and J by 1 base, with 4 bases between them. CDR3 sequence: CASSLVRNTGELFF. The CDR3 nucleotides read TGCGCCAGCAGCTTGGTCCGGAACACCGGGGAGCTGTTTTTT.

The chain combines TRBV5-1 with TRBJ1-1; 8 positions match TRBD1. Trimming took 1 base from V and 4 from J; bases not matched to a gene: 3. This CDR3 is 14 amino acids long. The germline CDR1 and CDR2 sequences are SGHRS and YFSETQ. The CDR3 DNA is TGCGCCAGCAGCTTGACGACAGGGGCCACTGAAGCTTTCTTT. Amino acids: CASSLTTGATEAFF. Together with reference TRBV5-1 and TRBJ1-1, the CDR3 gives the full variable domain: KAGVTQTPRYLIKTRGQQVTLSCSPISGHRSVSWYQQTPGQGLQFLFEYFSETQRNKGNFPGRFSGRQFSNSRSEMNVSTLELGDSALYLCASSLTTGATEAFFGQGTRLTVV.

The rearrangement uses TRBV14 and TRBJ2-3; TRBD2 aligns across 7 bases. CDR1 and CDR2 (germline): SGHDN, FVKESK. This CDR3 spans 15 amino acids. V gave up 2 bases and J gave up 6 bases; unmatched junction bases: 8. The CDR3 loop is CASSQFGTGGDTQYF. CDR3 DNA: TGTGCCAGCAGCCAATTCGGGACCGGGGGGGATACGCAGTATTTT.

This chain connects TRBV29-1 to TRBJ2-3, with 10 bases that match TRBD1. Looked up from germline, CDR1 is SQVTM and CDR2 is ANQGSEA. V lost 5 bases and J lost 3; bases outside the gene matches: 5. CDR3 size: 14 residues. This chain's CDR3 is CSVPPGQGTDTQYF. The CDR3 bases are TGCAGCGTTCCCCCGGGACAGGGGACAGATACGCAGTATTTT.

The chain uses TRBV5-1 and TRBJ2-5, with TRBD2 matching over 10 bases. Germline V gene sequence: CDR1 SGHRS, CDR2 YFSETQ. V shed 3 bases and J 4 bases; nucleotides not matched to a gene: 15. The CDR3 extends over 18 amino acids. CDR3 in amino acids: CASSSVGPSGGTVETQYF. CDR3 nucleotide sequence: TGCGCCAGCAGCTCCGTCGGCCCTAGCGGGGGAACGGTAGAGACCCAGTACTTC.

The V gene is TRBV5-6, the J gene TRBJ2-7; no reliable D call. Trimming shortened V by 2 bases and J by 6 bases, and 6 bases separated the two germline ends. CDR1 and CDR2 (germline): SGHDT, YYEEEE. The CDR3 spans 11 residues. The CDR3 DNA reads as TGTGCCAGCAGCTTTAGGCGCGAGCAGTACTTC. The encoded protein is CASSFRREQYF.

V and J are TRBV2 and TRBJ2-4; perhaps TRBD2 as D (5 bases). The CDR3 runs to 17 residues. CDR1 and CDR2 from the germline V gene are SNHLY and FYNNEI. Deletions cut 2 bases from V and 0 bases from J, with 14 bases between. CDR3 amino acids: CASSESNFRGAKNIQYF. CDR3 nucleotide sequence: TGTGCCAGCAGTGAAAGTAATTTCCGGGGAGCCAAAAACATTCAGTACTTC.

This clone was seen only once. The DNA of the CDR3 is TGTGCCAGCAGCTCTACGACTTTGAACACCGGGGAGCTGTTTTTT. Translating gives CASSSTTLNTGELFF. The chain links TRBV7-2 to TRBJ2-2; no clear D. From germline, CDR1 is SGHTA and CDR2 FQGNSA. Trimming left V 4 bases short and J 1 base short, with 10 bases between. The CDR3 spans 15 residues.

J is TRBJ2-5 and V is TRBV30; 8 nucleotides line up with TRBD1. Germline assignment: CDR1 GTSNPN and CDR2 SVGIG (reference sequence). This CDR3 contains 12 residues. V shed 5 bases, J shed 4 bases, and the junction held 3 bases outside the gene matches. In nucleotides, the CDR3 is TGTGCCTGGGGACAGGGCCCAGAGACCCAGTACTTC. As protein: CAWGQGPETQYF.

This clone showed up just once. The chain employs TRBV7-9 and TRBJ2-2; the D is unclear. The ends were cut back, 11 bases at V and 0 bases at J, with 7 bases in the middle. CDR3 length equals 12 residues. Germline CDR1 SEHNR, CDR2 FQNEAQ (reference sequence). The CDR3 sequence: CAHRANTGELFF. The DNA of the CDR3 is TGTGCCCACCGGGCGAACACCGGGGAGCTGTTTTTT.

In its sample, this clone was seen a few times. This chain uses TRBV27 with TRBJ2-7; 7 nucleotides align to TRBD2. Germline CDR1 MNHEY, CDR2 SMNVEV (reference sequence). The J segment lost 7 bases and the V segment lost 0 bases, leaving 3 bases of the junction unmatched. This CDR3 region has 13 residues. Here the CDR3 DNA reads TGTGCCAGCAGTTTATCCCTCGGGAGGGAGCAGTACTTC. Its protein product is CASSLSLGREQYF.

V usage is TRBV23-1 and J usage is TRBJ2-6; D gene uncertain. TRBV23-1 is labeled an ORF, and its function is uncertain. Trimming removed 9 bases at V and 4 bases at J, with 7 bases between. The CDR3 is 12 amino acids. CDR3 amino acids: CARRTGANVLTF. The CDR3 DNA reads TGCGCCAGACGAACCGGGGCCAACGTCCTGACTTTC.

This chain connects TRBV4-3 to TRBJ2-1, with 14 bases lining up with TRBD2. This CDR3 is 17 amino acids long. The J segment lost 9 bases and the V segment lost 0 bases, leaving 7 bases of the junction unmatched. Germline CDR1 and CDR2: LGHNA and YSLEER. The CDR3 here is CASSQEATSGGAAEQFF. For the CDR3, the DNA is TGCGCCAGCAGCCAAGAGGCGACTAGCGGGGGGGCGGCTGAGCAGTTCTTC.

This clone showed up just a few times. This chain connects TRBV7-9 to TRBJ2-5; no firm D call. Germline CDR1 and CDR2: SEHNR and FQNEAQ (reference sequence). The CDR3 covers 14 residues. V lost 2 bases and J 1 base, leaving 8 bases between the germline ends. CDR3 in amino acids: CASSLSYGQETQYF. The CDR3 DNA sequence: TGTGCCAGCAGCTTATCCTACGGCCAAGAGACCCAGTACTTC. The full variable domain, rest sourced from reference TRBV7-9 and TRBJ2-5, is DTGVSQNPRHKITKRGQNVTFRCDPISEHNRLYWYRQTLGQGPEFLTYFQNEAQLEKSRLLSDRFSAERPKGSFSTLEIQRTEQGDSAMYLCASSLSYGQETQYFGPGTRLLVL.

The rearrangement uses TRBV6-5 and TRBJ1-1; tentatively, D is TRBD1 (5 bases). Trimming shortened V by 5 bases and J by 0 bases, and 13 bases separated the two germline ends. This CDR3 has 15 amino acids. The V gene's germline CDR1 is MNHEY and CDR2 SVGAGI. The CDR3 sequence is CASSTRQKMNTEAFF. CDR3 nucleotide sequence: TGTGCCAGCAGTACTAGACAGAAAATGAACACTGAAGCTTTCTTT.